A selection of T cell receptor beta chains follows, all from one sample in a study of shared clonotypes between healthy human individuals. Sequencing used immunoSEQ multiplex PCR; TCRdb keeps in-frame clones, though not all of them. The sample lists some 550,000 clones, roughly 97% occurring once. Source material: naive CD4+ T cells sorted from blood. These receptors came from a woman in her thirties in good health. Each CDR3 is given with its conserved first and last residue. D genes are given only for firm matches. Size is stated for part of the rows, as once, few or many counts, or as a class when the clone is expanded.

v_gene	d_gene	abundance	j_gene	CDR3nt	CDR3aa
TRBV5-1	.	once	TRBJ1-2	TGCGCCAGCAGAGAAGTCGTGTCCTATGGCTACACCTTC	CASREVVSYGYTF
TRBV5-1	TRBD2	.	TRBJ2-2	TGCGCCAGCAGCCCCGGGACTAGCGGGAGAACCGGGGAGCTGTTTTTT	CASSPGTSGRTGELFF
TRBV7-2	.	once	TRBJ1-4	TGTGCCAGCAGCTCGTACCGCCGCACCGAAAAACTGTTTTTT	CASSSYRRTEKLFF
TRBV19	TRBD2	.	TRBJ2-7	TGTGCCAGTAGTACCGGGACTAGCGGGAGATTGAACGACGAGCAGTACTTC	CASSTGTSGRLNDEQYF
TRBV6-1	.	once	TRBJ1-1	TGTGCCAGCAGTTATTACAGGTATTATGAAGCTTTCTTT	CASSYYRYYEAFF
TRBV10-3	.	once	TRBJ2-1	TGTGCCATCAGTGAGCGGGTTGAAAGCAATGAGCAGTTCTTC	CAISERVESNEQFF
TRBV29-1	.	.	TRBJ2-1	TGCAGCGCCCCCCTTGGATCGGACAGATACAATGAGCAGTTCTTC	CSAPLGSDRYNEQFF
TRBV7-9	TRBD2	.	TRBJ2-1	TGTGCCAGCAGCCCCGGGACTAGCGGAGACAATGAGCAGTTCTTC	CASSPGTSGDNEQFF
TRBV18	.	.	TRBJ1-1	TGTGCCAGCTCACGGACTGAGAACACTGAAGCTTTCTTT	CASSRTENTEAFF
TRBV7-8	.	.	TRBJ2-7	TGTGCCAGCAGCTATGACGTGGGGGCCGGTAGGGAGCAGTACTTC	CASSYDVGAGREQYF
TRBV11-1	.	once	TRBJ1-5	TGTGCCAGCAGCCAGGCTACTCAACAGCCCCAGCATTTT	CASSQATQQPQHF
TRBV9	.	.	TRBJ2-3	TGTGCCAGCAGCGGGACTCGCACAGATACGCAGTATTTT	CASSGTRTDTQYF
TRBV9	TRBD2	.	TRBJ2-5	TGTGCCAGCAGCGTAGAACTAGCGGGAGAGGGTCAGACCCAGTACTTC	CASSVELAGEGQTQYF